Below, 15 T cell receptor beta chains from the same sample are listed, as sequenced in a study of T cell repertoires in ileal Crohn's disease (dated by TCRdb to the late 2010s). The meaning of the sample's time point label: neoterminal ileum biopsy at postoperative endoscopy, about 6 months after surgery. Library generation was performed with the immunoSEQ multiplex PCR assay. TCRdb stores this immuneACCESS table with in-frame sequences only. Part of the clones is absent; in the studies checked, under half of the shortfall reflects unresolved V genes, and no reason is known for the rest. The sample yields around 13,000 clones; just under 80% were counted once. Clones ranked in the top ten supply approximately 4.1% of the sample. The sample taken for sequencing was ileal tissue. These receptors all come from an adult with Crohn's disease.

The V gene is TRBV5-1, the J gene TRBJ1-2; TRBD1 aligns across 9 bases. CDR3 length: 14 amino acids. Per the germline V gene, CDR1 is SGHRS and CDR2 is YFSETQ. The V segment lost 7 bases and the J segment 8 bases; nucleotides outside the gene matches: 12. Here the CDR3 reads CASSLGDRVSGYTF. The CDR3 region has the DNA TGCGCCAGCTCCCTGGGGGACAGGGTCAGCGGCTACACCTTC.

The gene calls are TRBV4-2 and TRBJ1-1; possible D gene TRBD1, 5 bases. Looked up from germline, CDR1 is LGHNA and CDR2 is YNFKEQ. The CDR3 covers 18 residues. V lost 0 bases, J lost 5 bases, and 22 bases lay in between. The CDR3 protein is CASSQDITTGREGTEAFF. The CDR3 DNA reads as TGTGCCAGCAGCCAAGATATCACCACGGGCAGGGAGGGAACTGAAGCTTTCTTT.

The V and J genes are TRBV7-9 and TRBJ1-1; D is undetermined. Trimming took off 5 bases at V and 8 bases at J, with 9 bases between the two ends. There are 11 residues in the CDR3. The V gene's germline CDR1 is SEHNR and CDR2 FQNEAQ (reference sequence). The CDR3, as DNA: TGTGCCAGCAGCCTCAACATAGAAGCTTTCTTT. Amino acid sequence: CASSLNIEAFF.

The gene calls are TRBV11-2 and TRBJ1-2; 9 bases are a match to TRBD1. V gave up 6 bases and J gave up 2 bases; unmatched junction bases: 1. Germline V CDR1 and CDR2: SGHAT, FQNNGV. This CDR3 comprises 13 residues. The CDR3 protein is CASRGTGNYGYTF. The CDR3 DNA reads TGTGCCAGCAGGGGGACAGGGAACTATGGCTACACCTTC.

The chain links TRBV9 to TRBJ2-5; TRBD2 aligns across 7 bases. Germline CDR1 is SGDLS and CDR2 is YYNGEE. The CDR3 totals 15 residues. V gave up 0 bases and J gave up 2 bases; unmatched junction bases: 4. The CDR3 DNA reads as TGTGCCAGCAGCGTAGTGGCTAGCGGACAAGAGACCCAGTACTTC. Protein sequence: CASSVVASGQETQYF.

This chain connects TRBV4-2 to TRBJ2-5; D possibly corresponds to TRBD2 (5 bases). The CDR3 length is 13 residues. V gave up 1 base and J gave up 7 bases, with 10 bases separating them. Germline CDR1 is LGHNA and CDR2 is YNFKEQ. The CDR3 spells CASSQGLRGTQYF. CDR3 bases: TGTGCCAGCAGCCAAGGACTACGCGGGACCCAGTACTTC.

The chain carries TRBV30 and TRBJ2-7, with D perhaps TRBD2 (5 bases). CDR3 length equals 15 residues. Trimming removed 3 bases at V and 3 bases at J, with 18 bases between. CDR1 and CDR2 (germline): GTSNPN, SVGIG (reference sequence). CDR3 in amino acids: CAWRDVGRVRYEQYF. CDR3 nucleotides: TGTGCCTGGAGAGATGTGGGGAGAGTTCGCTACGAGCAGTACTTC.

V and J are TRBV7-9 and TRBJ2-4; tentative D call: TRBD1 (6 bases). CDR3 length: 12 residues. V dropped 4 bases and J dropped 16 bases, with 17 bases sitting between them. CDR1 is SEHNR, CDR2 FQNEAQ, per germline (reference sequence). CDR3 residues: CASSSEGGPRYF. The DNA of the CDR3 is TGTGCCAGCAGCTCGGAAGGGGGACCTCGCTACTTC.

In its sample, this clone was seen once. V and J are TRBV6-5 and TRBJ1-1, with D uncertain. The germline V gene encodes CDR1 MNHEY and CDR2 SVGAGI. The CDR3 loop spans 13 amino acids. V shed 2 bases and J shed 1 base, with 5 bases lying between them. The CDR3 DNA reads TGTGCCAGCAGTTACACCGGGAACACTGAAGCTTTCTTT. It specifies CASSYTGNTEAFF.

The chain has TRBV2 and TRBJ1-6; no clear D. Trimming stripped 0 bases from V and 9 bases from J, with 6 bases between. Germline assignment: CDR1 SNHLY and CDR2 FYNNEI. This CDR3 region has 13 residues. CDR3 DNA sequence: TGTGCCAGCAGTGAAGCACGGGGTTCACCCCTCCACTTT. It specifies CASSEARGSPLHF.

The chain employs TRBV9 and TRBJ2-7, with TRBD2 identical over 7 bases. Germline V gives CDR1 SGDLS, CDR2 YYNGEE. J was trimmed by 5 bases and V by 0 bases; bases with no gene match: 8. The length of the CDR3 is 15 residues. The CDR3 bases are TGTGCCAGCAGCGTAGGGCGGGGGACGGAACACGAGCAGTACTTC. Its protein product is CASSVGRGTEHEQYF.

The chain couples TRBV11-2 to TRBJ1-6, with TRBD1 identical over 12 bases. There are 16 residues in the CDR3. Trimming took 5 bases from V and 8 from J; bases not matched to a gene: 7. From germline, CDR1 is SGHAT and CDR2 FQNNGV. The CDR3 here is CASSKGQGAIYSPLHF. CDR3 bases: TGTGCCAGCAGCAAGGGACAGGGGGCGATTTATTCACCCCTCCACTTT.

This chain connects TRBV4-1 to TRBJ2-7; no clear D gene. CDR3 length equals 12 residues. The V end lost 0 bases, the J end lost 3 bases, and 3 bases lay between the germline ends. Germline values: CDR1 MGHRA, CDR2 YSYEKL. The CDR3 bases are TGCGCCAGCAGCCAAGATTACTACGAGCAGTACTTC. Residues: CASSQDYYEQYF.

The rearrangement joins TRBV5-1 to TRBJ2-1, with 9 nucleotides matching TRBD2. CDR1 and CDR2 (germline): SGHRS, YFSETQ. Trimming took 3 bases from V and 3 from J; bases not matched to a gene: 4. The CDR3 contains 15 residues. Here the CDR3 reads CASSSAGGNYNEQFF. CDR3 DNA sequence: TGCGCCAGCAGCTCAGCGGGGGGCAACTACAATGAGCAGTTCTTC.

The rearrangement joins TRBV27 to TRBJ2-1, with D tentatively TRBD1 (6 bases). V was trimmed by 3 bases and J by 7 bases, leaving 16 bases between them. Germline assignment: CDR1 MNHEY and CDR2 SMNVEV (reference sequence). This CDR3 contains 15 residues. The CDR3 is CASSLDRGGRNEQFF. CDR3 nucleotide sequence: TGTGCCAGCAGTTTGGATCGAGGGGGAAGGAATGAGCAGTTCTTC.